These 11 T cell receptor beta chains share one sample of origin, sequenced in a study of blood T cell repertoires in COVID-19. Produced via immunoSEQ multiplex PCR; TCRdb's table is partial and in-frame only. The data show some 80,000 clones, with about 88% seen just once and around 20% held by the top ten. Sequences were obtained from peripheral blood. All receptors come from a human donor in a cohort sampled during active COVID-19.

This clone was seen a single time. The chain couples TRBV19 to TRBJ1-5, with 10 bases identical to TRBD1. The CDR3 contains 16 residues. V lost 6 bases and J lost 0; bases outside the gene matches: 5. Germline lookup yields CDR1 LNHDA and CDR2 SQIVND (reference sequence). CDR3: CASRRDRGYSNQPQHF. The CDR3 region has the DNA TGTGCCAGTAGGAGGGACAGGGGATATAGCAATCAGCCCCAGCATTTT.

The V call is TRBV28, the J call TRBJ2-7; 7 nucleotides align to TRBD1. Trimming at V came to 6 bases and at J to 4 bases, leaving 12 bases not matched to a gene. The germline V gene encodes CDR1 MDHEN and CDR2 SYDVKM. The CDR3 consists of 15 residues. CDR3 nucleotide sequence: TGTGCCAGCAGAGAGACAGGGCCGGGTCGATACGAGCAGTACTTC. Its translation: CASRETGPGRYEQYF.

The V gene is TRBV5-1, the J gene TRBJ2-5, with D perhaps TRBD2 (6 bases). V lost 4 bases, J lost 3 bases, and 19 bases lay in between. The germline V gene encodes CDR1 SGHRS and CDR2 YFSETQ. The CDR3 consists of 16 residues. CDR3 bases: TGCGCCAGCAGCCCCGGAGGGGCTGGGACTGAAGAGACCCAGTACTTC. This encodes CASSPGGAGTEETQYF. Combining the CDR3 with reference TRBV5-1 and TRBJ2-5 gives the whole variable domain KAGVTQTPRYLIKTRGQQVTLSCSPISGHRSVSWYQQTPGQGLQFLFEYFSETQRNKGNFPGRFSGRQFSNSRSEMNVSTLELGDSALYLCASSPGGAGTEETQYFGPGTRLLVL.

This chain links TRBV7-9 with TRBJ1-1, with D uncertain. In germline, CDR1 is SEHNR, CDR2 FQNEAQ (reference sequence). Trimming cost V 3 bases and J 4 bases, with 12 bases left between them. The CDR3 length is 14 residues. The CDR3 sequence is CASSLEGSGTEAFF. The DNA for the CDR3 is TGTGCCAGCAGCTTGGAAGGTAGCGGCACTGAAGCTTTCTTT.

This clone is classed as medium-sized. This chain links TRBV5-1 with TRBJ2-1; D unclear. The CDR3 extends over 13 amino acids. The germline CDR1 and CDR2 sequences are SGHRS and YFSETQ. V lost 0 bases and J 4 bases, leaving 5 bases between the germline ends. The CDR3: CASSLDGYNEQFF. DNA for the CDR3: TGCGCCAGCAGCTTGGACGGTTACAATGAGCAGTTCTTC.

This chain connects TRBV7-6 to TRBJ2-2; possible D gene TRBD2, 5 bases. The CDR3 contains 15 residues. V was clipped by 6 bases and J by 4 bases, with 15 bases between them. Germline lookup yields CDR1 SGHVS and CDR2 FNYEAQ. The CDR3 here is CASRSTRTGTGELFF. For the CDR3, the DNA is TGTGCCAGCAGGTCTACAAGGACTGGCACCGGGGAGCTGTTTTTT.

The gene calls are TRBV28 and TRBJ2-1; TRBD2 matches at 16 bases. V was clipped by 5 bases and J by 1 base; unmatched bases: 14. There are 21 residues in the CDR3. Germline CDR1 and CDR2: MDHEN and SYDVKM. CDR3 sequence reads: CASSRPSPGLAGGPSYNEQFF. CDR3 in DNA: TGTGCCAGCAGTCGACCTAGCCCGGGACTAGCGGGAGGGCCGTCCTACAATGAGCAGTTCTTC.

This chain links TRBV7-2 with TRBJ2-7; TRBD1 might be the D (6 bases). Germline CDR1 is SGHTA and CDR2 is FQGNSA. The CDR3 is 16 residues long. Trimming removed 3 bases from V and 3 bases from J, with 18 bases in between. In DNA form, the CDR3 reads TGTGCCAGCAGCTTGGTCCTCACAGGGAGCCGCTACGAGCAGTACTTC. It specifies CASSLVLTGSRYEQYF.

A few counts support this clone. CDR3 sequence (DNA): TGTGCCAGTAGAAGCGTCGGAGCGGGGGATGGAGATACGCAGTATTTT. This sequence encodes CASRSVGAGDGDTQYF. The chain recombines TRBV19 with TRBJ2-3; 8 nucleotides agree with TRBD2. The CDR3 contains 16 residues. CDR1 is LNHDA, CDR2 SQIVND, per germline (reference sequence). The V segment lost 6 bases and the J segment 5 bases; nucleotides outside the gene matches: 13.

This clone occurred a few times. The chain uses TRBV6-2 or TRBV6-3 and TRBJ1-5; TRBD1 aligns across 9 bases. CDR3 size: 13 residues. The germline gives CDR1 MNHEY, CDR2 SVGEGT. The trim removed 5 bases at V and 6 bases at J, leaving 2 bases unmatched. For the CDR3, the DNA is TGTGCCAGCAGTACACAGGGGGCTCAGCCCCAGCATTTT. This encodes CASSTQGAQPQHF.

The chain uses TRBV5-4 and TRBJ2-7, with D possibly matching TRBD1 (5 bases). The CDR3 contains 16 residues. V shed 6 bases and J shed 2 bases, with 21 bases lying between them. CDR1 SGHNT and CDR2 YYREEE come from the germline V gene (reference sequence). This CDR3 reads CASTLLGQRTPYEQYF. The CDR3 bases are TGTGCCAGCACCCTTCTTGGACAAAGAACTCCCTACGAGCAGTACTTC.